This TCR beta chain was obtained from a study of T cells after yellow fever vaccination. For the study at large: Each low-cell-number fraction was prepared by means of SMART-Seq v4 Ultra Low Input. Study-wide points: Though weaker, the secondary response peaked faster, on day 5 versus 15. Clones from primary vaccination mostly reappeared after the booster (over 95% CD4, over 85% CD8).

5'RACE template switching produced TCR cDNA carrying a universal primer site and UMIs. TCRdb itself ran the 5' RACE reads through MiXCR, one entry per CDR3 protein. The sample gives under 500,000 distinct CDR3 sequences, about 19% of which show up once; roughly a sixth is in the top ten. Germline CDR1 reads LNHNV; CDR2 reads YYDKDF (reference sequence). The CDR3 runs to 15 residues. Regarding this clonotype: Antigen: not known. A junction end diverges from the germline sequence, so it may reflect a read error.

The chain links TRBV15 to TRBJ1-6, with D perhaps TRBD1 (5 bases). This receptor was taken from a young man who received the YFV17D yellow fever vaccine. The source was PBMCs, collected before the yellow fever booster vaccination. The DNA of the CDR3 is TGTGCCACCAGCAGAGATGGGGCCCCCAATTCGCCCCTCCACTTT. It is translated as CATSRDGAPNSPLHF.